The entry that follows covers one TCR beta chain sequence. Its matching antigen is unknown. CDR3 length: 12 amino acids. Trimming took 4 bases from V and 7 from J, leaving 10 bases between them. Per germline, CDR1 MDHEN and CDR2 SYDVKM. The data were obtained in a study of OX40 agonist ivuxolimab in advanced cancers. Study-wide background: Allowance was made for prior anti-PD-1, anti-PD-L1 or anti-CTLA-4 therapy, and roughly 40% had some.

Clones were read by immunoSEQ multiplex PCR, and TCRdb kept only the in-frame ones, dropping some. The table includes more than 45,000 clones, around 77% detected once. Study-wide results and limits: There were, on average, more expanded clones in CD8+ T cells than in CD4+. Clonal expansion was seen in CD4+ and CD8+ blood T cells by week 6 at 0.1 to 3.0 mg/kg. Relatively little clonal expansion, among the lowest observed, appeared in partial responders at 0.1-3.0 mg/kg.

The sequence derives from an adult with an advanced solid tumor such as melanoma, head and neck, liver or kidney cancer. This chain links TRBV28 with TRBJ1-1, with unresolved D. The sample consisted of CD4+ or CD8+ T cells sorted from blood, taken in a trial of the OX40 agonist ivuxolimab. The CDR3 coding sequence is TGTGCCAGCAGTTCCCCGGCAGGTGAAGCTTTCTTT. This encodes CASSSPAGEAFF.